Listed below are T cell receptor beta chains from one sample, sequenced in a study of T cells expressing NK-cell markers. TCRdb re-called the 5' RACE reads and gives one entry per CDR3 protein, without DNA. This table holds approximately 460,000 distinct CDR3 sequences. The specimen sequenced was blood T cells: a sorted CD56 or NKG2C T cell subset, CD4+ or CD8+ T cells, or bulk PBMC T cells (not recorded which). These receptor sequences come from a woman aged 18 to 75 in good health. Both conserved end residues are part of each CDR3.

J gene: TRBJ2-1; V gene: TRBV5-4; CDR3 protein: CASSQTVSGSSYNEQFF
J gene: TRBJ2-3; V gene: TRBV5-4; CDR3 protein: CASSLGPGGREDTQYF
J gene: TRBJ1-6; V gene: TRBV20-1; CDR3 protein: CSARGQNRWSPLHF
J gene: TRBJ2-7; V gene: TRBV20-1; CDR3 protein: CSARDRRRNRGIEQYF
J gene: TRBJ2-2; V gene: TRBV4-3; CDR3 protein: CASSHRRGANTGELFF
J gene: TRBJ2-3; V gene: TRBV18; CDR3 protein: CASSPPPRTDTQYF
J gene: TRBJ1-4; V gene: TRBV13; CDR3 protein: CASSLWTEGEKLFF
J gene: TRBJ1-1; V gene: TRBV5-4; CDR3 protein: CASSRGGQGDTEAFF
J gene: TRBJ2-1; V gene: TRBV5-1; CDR3 protein: CASSLDVTYNEQFF
J gene: TRBJ2-2; V gene: TRBV7-3; CDR3 protein: CASTTDSYSTGELFF
J gene: TRBJ2-3; V gene: TRBV18; CDR3 protein: CASSQLNTDTQYF
J gene: TRBJ2-1; V gene: TRBV6-1; CDR3 protein: CASNHRQRGSSYNEQFF
J gene: TRBJ1-2; V gene: TRBV5-1; CDR3 protein: CASSLPARGNYGYTF
J gene: TRBJ2-3; V gene: TRBV15; CDR3 protein: CATSRDSDSDF
J gene: TRBJ2-5; V gene: TRBV7-3; CDR3 protein: CASSSPGSARETQYF
J gene: TRBJ1-6; V gene: TRBV4-2; CDR3 protein: CASSQVGHSPLHF
J gene: TRBJ2-1; V gene: TRBV7-2; CDR3 protein: CASSWYNEQFF
J gene: TRBJ2-6; V gene: TRBV20-1; CDR3 protein: CSARDRGGANVLTF
J gene: TRBJ2-3; V gene: TRBV2; CDR3 protein: CASKGRTGETDTQYF
J gene: TRBJ1-5; V gene: TRBV7-2; CDR3 protein: CASSLALQNNQPQHF
J gene: TRBJ2-1; V gene: TRBV18; CDR3 protein: CASSPPVGLAGVEQFF
J gene: TRBJ2-1; V gene: TRBV6-2/TRBV6-3; CDR3 protein: CASSHPNNEQFF
J gene: TRBJ1-4; V gene: TRBV19; CDR3 protein: CASSPDSSGTNEKLFF
J gene: TRBJ2-7; V gene: TRBV29-1; CDR3 protein: CSVELAGGVHF
J gene: TRBJ1-2; V gene: TRBV10-3; CDR3 protein: CAVTGTAHGYTF
J gene: TRBJ2-3; V gene: TRBV10-3; CDR3 protein: CAISEPGLTADTQYF
J gene: TRBJ1-2; V gene: TRBV12-3/TRBV12-4; CDR3 protein: CASSLEPGGRTAGYTF
J gene: TRBJ2-5; V gene: TRBV25-1; CDR3 protein: CASSVRRETQYF
J gene: TRBJ2-3; V gene: TRBV5-6; CDR3 protein: CASSFIGGRDWTDTQYF
J gene: TRBJ2-3; V gene: TRBV6-2/TRBV6-3; CDR3 protein: CASSYSGLAGDTQYF
J gene: TRBJ1-2; V gene: TRBV29-1; CDR3 protein: CSVSPQQGARGYTF
J gene: TRBJ2-1; V gene: TRBV15; CDR3 protein: CATSRDRTLTGNEQFF
J gene: TRBJ2-1; V gene: TRBV28; CDR3 protein: CASIAGLAGREQFF
J gene: TRBJ1-4; V gene: TRBV12-3/TRBV12-4; CDR3 protein: CASSLRLVTATNEKLFF
J gene: TRBJ2-7; V gene: TRBV7-9; CDR3 protein: CASSLVAARYEQYF
J gene: TRBJ2-7; V gene: TRBV27; CDR3 protein: CASSLWKGIRNEQYF
J gene: TRBJ2-2; V gene: TRBV12-3/TRBV12-4; CDR3 protein: CASSLAPDTSYTGELFF
J gene: TRBJ2-7; V gene: TRBV20-1; CDR3 protein: CSATGQRLSYEQYF
J gene: TRBJ2-1; V gene: TRBV5-6; CDR3 protein: CASSFPAGLADYNEQFF
J gene: TRBJ1-2; V gene: TRBV29-1; CDR3 protein: CSVRGQNYGYTF
J gene: TRBJ1-1; V gene: TRBV6-1; CDR3 protein: CASSPGGRTEAFF
J gene: TRBJ2-1; V gene: TRBV19; CDR3 protein: CASSIRHPYNEQFF
J gene: TRBJ2-7; V gene: TRBV20-1; CDR3 protein: CSARDRLDTYEQYF
J gene: TRBJ2-2; V gene: TRBV12-3/TRBV12-4; CDR3 protein: CASSYMGRNTGELFF
J gene: TRBJ2-1; V gene: TRBV9; CDR3 protein: CASSNPLAGGPNEQFF
J gene: TRBJ1-1; V gene: TRBV4-3; CDR3 protein: CASSRGAPITEAFF
J gene: TRBJ1-1; V gene: TRBV6-2/TRBV6-3; CDR3 protein: CASSSTGQSMNTEAFF
J gene: TRBJ2-6; V gene: TRBV20-1; CDR3 protein: CSARDLAGANVLTF
J gene: TRBJ2-5; V gene: TRBV27; CDR3 protein: CASRSGRIETQYF
J gene: TRBJ1-5; V gene: TRBV7-9; CDR3 protein: CASSLGIADQPQHF
J gene: TRBJ2-3; V gene: TRBV24-1; CDR3 protein: CATSEDRTGEDTDTQYF
J gene: TRBJ1-5; V gene: TRBV20-1; CDR3 protein: CSARVPRLNNQPQHF